This TCR beta chain stems from a study of tumour-infiltrating T cells in Burkitt lymphoma. Study details: Repertoire clonality predicted overall and progression-free survival.

Method: immunoSEQ multiplex PCR; TCRdb's copy keeps in-frame clones and lacks some. The profile shows some 7,800 clones, about 69% of them singletons. Source material: tumor tissue. This receptor was taken from a human donor with diffuse large B-cell lymphoma.

In DNA, the CDR3 is TGTGCCAGCAGTGTACAGGGAGGAGATTCACCCCTCCACTTT. This codes for CASSVQGGDSPLHF. J is TRBJ1-6 and V is TRBV27, with a weak D call TRBD1 (6 bases). The V and J ends lost 5 bases and 8 bases respectively, with 13 bases between them. The CDR3 totals 14 residues. Germline CDR1 is MNHEY and CDR2 is SMNVEV (reference sequence).